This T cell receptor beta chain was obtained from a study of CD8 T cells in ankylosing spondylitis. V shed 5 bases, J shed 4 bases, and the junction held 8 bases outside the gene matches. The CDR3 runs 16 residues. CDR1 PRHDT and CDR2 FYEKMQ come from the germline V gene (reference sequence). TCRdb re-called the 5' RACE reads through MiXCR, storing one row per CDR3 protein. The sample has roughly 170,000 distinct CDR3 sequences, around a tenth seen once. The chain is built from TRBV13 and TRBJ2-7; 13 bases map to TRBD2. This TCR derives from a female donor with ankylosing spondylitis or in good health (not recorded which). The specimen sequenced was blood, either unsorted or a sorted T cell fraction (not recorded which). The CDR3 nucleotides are TGTGCCAGCAGCCCCCCGGGACTAGCGGGACGGTACGAGCAGTACTTC. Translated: CASSPPGLAGRYEQYF.